This T cell receptor (delta chain) was recovered during a study of gamma-delta chains in newborns, infants, children (dated by TCRdb to 2018 to 2020). A note on the overall study: According to the study title, microbial exposure causes polyclonal expansion of innate gammadelta T cells right after birth. Right after human newborns were born, the researchers looked at the way microbial exposure shaped their populations of innate gammadelta T cells.

In the case of this clone: The clone's antigen remains unknown. Base quality data are lacking; no much larger clone is found one base away.

Sequencing relied on an Illumina MiSeq. Via CATT, TCRdb reprocessed the public reads, and rows with identical DNA were then joined. The sample includes roughly 10,000 delta-chain clones, with roughly 20% observed a single time. The ten largest clones capture around 4.4% of the sample. The germline V gene encodes CDR1 GEAIGNYY and CDR2 EKD. The junction shows trimming of 4 bases on V and 0 bases on J, and the gene matches do not reach 10 bases of it. The CDR3, cysteine through phenylalanine, is 16 amino acids long. Of all the DNA, just the CDR3 is kept, 48 bases in frame from base 1. The receptor comes from a child who was a newborn, infant or young child, either healthy, febrile or measles-vaccinated (not recorded which). This chain joins TRDV2 to TRDJ1; 7 bases in the junction line up with TRDD3. Material for sequencing was blood. The CDR3 here reads CACEELGTAYTDKLIF. The nucleotides read TGTGCCTGTGAAGAACTGGGGACAGCGTACACCGATAAACTCATCTTT.